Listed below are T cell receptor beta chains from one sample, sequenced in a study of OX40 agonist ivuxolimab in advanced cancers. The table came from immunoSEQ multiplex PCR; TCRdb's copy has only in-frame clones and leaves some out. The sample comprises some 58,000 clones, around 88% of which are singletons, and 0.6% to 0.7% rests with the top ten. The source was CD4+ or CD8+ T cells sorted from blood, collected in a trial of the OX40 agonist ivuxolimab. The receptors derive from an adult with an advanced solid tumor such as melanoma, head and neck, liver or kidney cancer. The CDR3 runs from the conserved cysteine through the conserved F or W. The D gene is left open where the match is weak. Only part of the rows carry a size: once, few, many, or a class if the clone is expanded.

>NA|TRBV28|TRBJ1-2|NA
CATSYLNYGYTF
TGTGCCACATCGTACCTTAACTATGGCTACACCTTC
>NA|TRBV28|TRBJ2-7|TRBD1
CASSTVHRGRGYEQYF
TGTGCCAGCAGCACTGTACACAGGGGCCGAGGTTACGAGCAGTACTTC
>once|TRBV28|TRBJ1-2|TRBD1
CASSFLSGGVRGYTF
TGTGCCAGCAGTTTTTTATCAGGGGGTGTGAGGGGCTACACCTTC
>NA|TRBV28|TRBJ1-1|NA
CAVKGDTEAFF
TGTGCCGTCAAGGGGGACACTGAAGCTTTCTTT
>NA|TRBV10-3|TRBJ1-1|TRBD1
CATGQDTEAFF
TGTGCCACTGGACAGGACACTGAAGCTTTCTTT
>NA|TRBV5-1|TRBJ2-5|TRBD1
CASSPTGEETQYF
TGCGCCAGCAGCCCCACAGGGGAAGAGACCCAGTACTTC
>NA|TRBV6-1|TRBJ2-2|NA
CASIISSYRGELFF
TGTGCCAGCATTATTTCTAGCTATCGCGGGGAGCTGTTTTTT
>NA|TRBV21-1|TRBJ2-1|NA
CASSTGTEQFF
TGTGCCAGCAGCACTGGGACAGAGCAGTTCTTC
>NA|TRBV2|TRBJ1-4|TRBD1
CASSGPGQGANEKLFF
TGTGCCAGCAGTGGACCGGGACAGGGGGCTAATGAAAAACTGTTTTTT
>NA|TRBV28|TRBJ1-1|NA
CASSLKSSSVSTEAFF
TGTGCCAGCAGTTTAAAGTCTTCCAGTGTGAGCACTGAAGCTTTCTTT
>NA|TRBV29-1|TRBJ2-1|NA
CSVEAPWRGNEQFF
TGCAGCGTTGAAGCGCCCTGGAGAGGCAATGAGCAGTTCTTC
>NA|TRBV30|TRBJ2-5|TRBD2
CAWSLGGEETQYF
TGTGCCTGGAGTCTGGGGGGGGAGGAGACCCAGTACTTC
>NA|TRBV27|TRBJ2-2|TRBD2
CASSLGSGRTGELFF
TGTGCCAGCAGTTTAGGTAGCGGGAGGACCGGGGAGCTGTTTTTT
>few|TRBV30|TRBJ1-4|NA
CAWSVKKGNEKLFF
TGTGCCTGGAGTGTTAAGAAAGGCAATGAAAAACTGTTTTTT
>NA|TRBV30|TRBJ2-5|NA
CAGSTAQETQYF
TGTGCCGGATCGACAGCCCAAGAGACCCAGTACTTC
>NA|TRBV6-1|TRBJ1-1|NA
CASSVRVHTEAFF
TGTGCCAGCAGTGTCAGGGTGCACACTGAAGCTTTCTTT
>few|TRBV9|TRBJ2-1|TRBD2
CASSVGLAGGPGALFF
TGTGCCAGCAGCGTAGGTTTAGCGGGAGGGCCGGGAGCCCTGTTCTTC
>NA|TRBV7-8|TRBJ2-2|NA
CASSLVQGPTGELFF
TGTGCCAGCAGCTTAGTTCAGGGCCCCACCGGGGAGCTGTTTTTT
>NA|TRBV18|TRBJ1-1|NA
CASSPFGLQNTEAFF
TGTGCCAGCTCACCATTTGGCCTGCAGAACACTGAAGCTTTCTTT
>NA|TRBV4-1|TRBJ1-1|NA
CASSQDRNTEAFF
TGCGCCAGCAGCCAAGACCGGAACACTGAAGCTTTCTTT
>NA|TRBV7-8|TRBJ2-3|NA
CASSQLLGDTQYF
TGTGCCAGCAGTCAATTACTGGGAGATACGCAGTATTTT
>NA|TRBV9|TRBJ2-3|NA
CASSIGPKDTQYF
TGTGCCAGCAGCATAGGGCCGAAAGATACGCAGTATTTT
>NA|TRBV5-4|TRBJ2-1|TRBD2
CASSLSSGSIYNEQFF
TGTGCCAGCAGCTTGTCCAGCGGGAGTATCTACAATGAGCAGTTCTTC
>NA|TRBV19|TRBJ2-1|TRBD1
CASSGTGSSYNEQFF
TGTGCCAGTAGCGGGACAGGGAGCTCCTACAATGAGCAGTTCTTC
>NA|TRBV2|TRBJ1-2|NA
CASSEEYGYTF
TGTGCCAGCAGTGAAGAGTATGGCTACACCTTC
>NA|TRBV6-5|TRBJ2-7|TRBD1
CASKGSGGEQYF
TGTGCCAGCAAGGGATCAGGGGGCGAGCAGTACTTC
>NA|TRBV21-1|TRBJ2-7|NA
CASITSGSYEQYF
TGTGCCAGCATAACTAGCGGGAGCTACGAGCAGTACTTC
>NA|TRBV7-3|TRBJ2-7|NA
CASSLTGSHEQYF
TGTGCCAGCAGCTTAACAGGGTCCCACGAGCAGTACTTC
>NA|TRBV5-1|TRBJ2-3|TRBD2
CASSLGLAGEPDTQYF
TGCGCCAGCAGCTTGGGACTAGCGGGAGAACCAGATACGCAGTATTTT
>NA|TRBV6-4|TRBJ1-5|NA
CASPFNQPQHF
TGTGCCAGCCCCTTTAATCAGCCCCAGCATTTT
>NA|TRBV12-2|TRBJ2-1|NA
CASRSRQGASCDEQFF
TGTGCAAGTCGCTCCCGACAGGGGGCATCTTGCGATGAGCAGTTCTTC
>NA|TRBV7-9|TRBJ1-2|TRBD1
CASSLMGDRGGGYTF
TGTGCCAGCAGCTTAATGGGGGACAGGGGCGGCGGCTACACCTTC
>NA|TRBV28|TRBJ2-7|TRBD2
CASSRTSGSSEQYF
TGTGCCAGCAGTCGGACTAGCGGGAGCTCCGAGCAGTACTTC
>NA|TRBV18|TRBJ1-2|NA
CASSPPAQANYGYTF
TGTGCCAGCTCACCACCGGCACAGGCTAACTATGGCTACACCTTC
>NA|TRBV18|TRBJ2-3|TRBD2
CASSTAGGPADTQYF
TGTGCCAGCTCAACAGCGGGAGGGCCTGCAGATACGCAGTATTTT
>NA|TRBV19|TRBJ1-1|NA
CASATTVNTEAFF
TGTGCCAGTGCCACGACAGTGAACACTGAAGCTTTCTTT
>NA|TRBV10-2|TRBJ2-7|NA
CASTPGGGIRYEQYF
TGCGCCAGCACCCCGGGAGGGGGCATTAGGTACGAGCAGTACTTC
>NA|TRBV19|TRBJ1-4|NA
CASRQGEKLFF
TGTGCCAGTAGACAGGGTGAAAAACTGTTTTTT
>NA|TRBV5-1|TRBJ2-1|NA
CASSLEALYNEQFF
TGCGCCAGCAGCTTGGAGGCACTGTACAATGAGCAGTTCTTC
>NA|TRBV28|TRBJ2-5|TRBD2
CASSQTSGTTYQETQYF
TGTGCCAGCAGCCAGACTAGCGGGACTACGTACCAAGAGACCCAGTACTTC
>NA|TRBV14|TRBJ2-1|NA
CATSRGVSYNEQFF
TGTGCCACCTCCCGTGGGGTCTCCTACAATGAGCAGTTCTTC
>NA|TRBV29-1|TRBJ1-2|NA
CSATDGYGYTF
TGCAGCGCTACGGACGGCTATGGCTACACCTTC
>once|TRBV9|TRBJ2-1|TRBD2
CASSVEASGKQFF
TGTGCCAGCAGCGTAGAGGCTAGCGGAAAGCAGTTCTTC
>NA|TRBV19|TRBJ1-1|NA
CASSITGGGITEAFF
TGTGCCAGTAGTATAACGGGAGGCGGCATCACTGAAGCTTTCTTT
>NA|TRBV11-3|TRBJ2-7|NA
CASSSSGPKRTSSYEQYF
TGTGCCAGCAGCTCCTCCGGTCCCAAGCGAACTAGCTCCTACGAGCAGTACTTC
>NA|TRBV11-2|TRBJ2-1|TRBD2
CASSSTSGRSYNEQFF
TGTGCCAGCAGCTCTACTAGCGGGAGGTCCTACAATGAGCAGTTCTTC
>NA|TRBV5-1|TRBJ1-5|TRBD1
CASSPGDSHQPQHF
TGCGCCAGCAGCCCAGGGGACAGTCATCAGCCCCAGCATTTT
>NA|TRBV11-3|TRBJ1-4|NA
CASSLDERGKLFF
TGTGCCAGCAGCTTGGACGAGAGAGGGAAACTGTTTTTT
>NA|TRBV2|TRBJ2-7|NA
CASRNWGGTDSYEQYF
TGTGCCAGCAGGAACTGGGGCGGGACCGATTCCTACGAGCAGTACTTC
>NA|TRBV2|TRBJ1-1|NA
CASSEGGDNTEAFF
TGTGCCAGCAGTGAAGGGGGAGATAACACTGAAGCTTTCTTT